Listed below are T cell receptor beta chains from one sample, sequenced in a study of cytomegalovirus exposure and HLA in healthy donors. Generated by immunoSEQ multiplex PCR, the TCRdb table keeps only in-frame clones and is missing some. The table has roughly 200,000 clones, roughly 78% seen once; the top ten hold roughly 4.5%. Sequenced: PBMCs. These receptors were taken from a woman in her 30s in good health and CMV-seropositive. Each CDR3 is given with its conserved first and last residue. Each record gives: V gene, J gene, clone size, D gene, CDR3 DNA, CDR3 protein. A D gene is named only where the DNA matches it firmly. Clone size is not always given. Where it is, it says once, few, many or a class for expanded clones.

TRBV29-1	TRBJ2-7	-	-	TGCAGCGTTGACCTAGGGACTTACGAGCAGTACTTC	CSVDLGTYEQYF
TRBV7-2	TRBJ2-7	once	-	TGTGCCAGCAGTCAACAGGCGATCGAGCAGTACTTC	CASSQQAIEQYF
TRBV9	TRBJ1-5	-	-	TGTGCCAGCAGCGTAGAATTCCGGGAAAGGCATCAGCCCCAGCATTTT	CASSVEFRERHQPQHF
TRBV5-1	TRBJ2-5	-	-	TGCGCCAGCAGCTTGCGACAGGCCGAAGAGACCCAGTACTTC	CASSLRQAEETQYF
TRBV7-9	TRBJ2-1	-	TRBD1	TGTGCCAGCAGCCCCGGGACAGGTGGGAGCAATGAGCAGTTCTTC	CASSPGTGGSNEQFF
TRBV9	TRBJ2-3	-	-	TGTGCCAGCAGCGTAGGGCGACAGGCGGATACGCAGTATTTT	CASSVGRQADTQYF
TRBV5-4	TRBJ1-2	-	-	TGTGCCAGCAGCTTGAATCAGGGTAACTATGGCTACACCTTC	CASSLNQGNYGYTF
TRBV9	TRBJ2-2	-	-	TGTGCCAGCAGCTCCACCAGGGACACCGGGGAGCTGTTTTTT	CASSSTRDTGELFF
TRBV5-1	TRBJ2-7	few	TRBD1	TGCGCCAGCAGCCCCCGGGACAGGGCCTACGAGCAGTACTTC	CASSPRDRAYEQYF
TRBV9	TRBJ2-3	-	TRBD2	TGTGCCAGCAGCGTGGGGAGTAGCGGGAGCACAGATACGCAGTATTTT	CASSVGSSGSTDTQYF
TRBV2	TRBJ2-3	few	-	TGTGCCAGCAGTGAACAGGCATCCACAGATACGCAGTATTTT	CASSEQASTDTQYF
TRBV19	TRBJ1-1	once	-	TGTGCCAGTAGTATAGTCGGAGCTGAAGCTTTCTTT	CASSIVGAEAFF
TRBV18	TRBJ2-1	-	TRBD2	TGTGCCAGCTCACCCGAGGAGCGGGGGTACAATGAGCAGTTCTTC	CASSPEERGYNEQFF
TRBV6-5	TRBJ2-7	-	TRBD1	TGTGCCAGCAGCCCAATGTCTGGGACAGACTACGAGCAGTACTTC	CASSPMSGTDYEQYF
TRBV6-1	TRBJ2-1	-	TRBD1	TGTGCCAGCAGTGCAAGACAGGGGGGTGGTTCTAATGAGCAGTTCTTC	CASSARQGGGSNEQFF
TRBV18	TRBJ2-1	-	-	TGTGCCAGCTCACCAGGATTAACAGGGAACCCCTACAATGAGCAGTTCTTC	CASSPGLTGNPYNEQFF
TRBV2	TRBJ2-5	-	TRBD2	TGTGCCAGCAGCGTTGCCTTTTCCTTAGCGGGAGTGGGGGGAGAGACCCAGTACTTC	CASSVAFSLAGVGGETQYF
TRBV9	TRBJ2-1	-	TRBD2	TGTGCCAGCAGCGCGGGGACTAGCTCCTACAATGAGCAGTTCTTC	CASSAGTSSYNEQFF
TRBV7-2	TRBJ1-5	-	-	TGTGCCAGCAGCATTTTTCCTCTCTCCAATCAGCCCCAGCATTTT	CASSIFPLSNQPQHF
TRBV10-2	TRBJ2-2	-	-	TGCGCCAGCAGTCCAGGGTCCACCGGGGAGCTGTTTTTT	CASSPGSTGELFF
TRBV6-6	TRBJ2-7	-	-	TGTGCCAGCAGTTACGGGGGCGTTAGATCCTACGAGCAGTACTTC	CASSYGGVRSYEQYF
TRBV11-2	TRBJ2-1	few	-	TGTGCCAGCAGCAAGTACCTCGGGTCGTCCTCATGGGAGCAGTTCTTC	CASSKYLGSSSWEQFF